The 5 T cell receptor beta chains presented below share a single source sample, sequenced in a study of cytomegalovirus exposure and HLA in healthy donors. The method was immunoSEQ multiplex PCR; TCRdb's version includes in-frame clones alone and lacks a portion of them. This sample has roughly 220,000 clones, with 75% to 95% found just once. The sequenced sample was PBMCs. Source of these receptors: a woman aged 18-29 years in good health and CMV-seronegative.

This rearrangement joins TRBV30 to TRBJ2-6; 11 bases match TRBD1. The CDR3 extends over 20 amino acids. With 0 bases clipped from V and 0 bases from J, the junction kept 10 bases outside the gene matches. Per the germline V gene, CDR1 is GTSNPN and CDR2 is SVGIG (reference sequence). CDR3 bases: TGTGCCTGGAGTGTACAATGGGAGGACAGGGGGCCCTCTGGGGCCAACGTCCTGACTTTC. Its translation is CAWSVQWEDRGPSGANVLTF.

This chain links TRBV27 with TRBJ2-1; 14 positions match TRBD2. CDR3 length: 16 amino acids. The germline CDR1 and CDR2 sequences are MNHEY and SMNVEV (reference sequence). Trimming cost V 5 bases and J 4 bases; bases outside gene matches: 4. CDR3 in DNA: TGTGCCAGCAGTCCCGGACTAGCGGGGGGATACAATGAGCAGTTCTTC. Amino acids: CASSPGLAGGYNEQFF.

CDR3 loop: CASSSLGQTLNYGYTF. The CDR3 DNA reads as TGTGCCAGCAGCTCCCTGGGACAGACCCTTAACTATGGCTACACCTTC. This chain joins TRBV7-9 and TRBJ1-2; TRBD1 matches at 7 bases. Per the germline V gene, CDR1 is SEHNR and CDR2 is FQNEAQ (reference sequence). This CDR3 has 16 amino acids. V shed 4 bases, J shed 1 base, and the junction held 9 bases outside the gene matches.

V usage is TRBV21-1 and J usage is TRBJ2-7; TRBD2 reflects the table's D call only, with no check against the DNA. TRBV21-1 is described as a pseudogene. The CDR3 has 15 amino acids. The CDR3 sequence is CASSNRLAGDDEQYF. CDR3 DNA sequence: TGTGCCAGCAGCAACCGACTAGCGGGGGACGACGAGCAGTACTTC.

The J gene is TRBJ1-2, the V gene TRBV5-1, with 10 bases matching TRBD1. With V trimmed by 4 bases and J by 6 bases, 15 bases remained unmatched. The CDR3 loop spans 17 amino acids. Germline V CDR1 and CDR2: SGHRS, YFSETQ. CDR3: CASSTRDRGRMADGYTF. The DNA of the CDR3 is TGCGCCAGCAGCACCCGGGACAGGGGAAGGATGGCGGATGGCTACACCTTC.